This T cell receptor beta chain appears in the sequencing data of a study of metastatic and nonmetastatic thyroid tumors. About the study: Repertoires of blood and of tissue (tumor or nodule) from malignant and benign thyroid patients were compared. Study-wide results and limits: Significantly higher TCR beta diversity was reportedly seen in malignant thyroid tumors than benign nodules, in blood and tumor.

Every patient was untreated before thyroid surgery. TCRdb reprocessed the PCR reads using MiXCR. This sample yields 27,000 or so clones, of which 15% are seen a single time; around 16% belongs to the top ten. Trimming shortened V by 5 bases and J by 5 bases, and 18 bases separated the two germline ends. This CDR3 contains 15 residues. Germline V gene lookup returns CDR1 MDHEN and CDR2 SYDVKM. This clone has ten or more counts. Its specificity is unknown. The rearrangement uses TRBV28 and TRBJ2-5, with D perhaps matching TRBD2 (6 bases). This receptor was obtained from a male donor with papillary thyroid cancer or a benign thyroid nodule (not recorded which). Some clones in this sample may be carry-over from other donors' samples. Input material: blood. The CDR3 DNA reads as TGTGCCAGCAGTCCGTCCGGGCGGGGCGGGGAGACCCAGTACTTC. Translation gives CASSPSGRGGETQYF.